These T cell receptor beta chains were read from a single sample in a study of shared clonotypes between healthy human individuals. Repertoires were generated with immunoSEQ multiplex PCR, while TCRdb's copy carries only in-frame clones and drops some. The sample holds a few hundred thousand clones; around three quarters are singletons and the top ten take about 12%. The sample comprised PBMCs. Receptors were obtained from a middle-aged woman in good health. Some clones in this sample may be carry-over from other donors' samples. The CDR3 runs from the conserved cysteine through the conserved F or W. The D gene is left open where the match is weak. For some rows the clone size is stated as once, few or many, or as a class when expanded; others skip it.

len: 15
abundance: -
d_gene: TRBD1
v_gene: TRBV6-6
j_gene: TRBJ2-1
CDR3nt: TGTGCCAGCAGTTACTCCCGGGGACAGTACAATGAGCAGTTCTTC
CDR3aa: CASSYSRGQYNEQFF

len: 13
abundance: -
d_gene: TRBD1
v_gene: TRBV27
j_gene: TRBJ2-1
CDR3nt: TGTGCCAGCAGTTTTAGCAGGGGGAATGAGCAGTTCTTC
CDR3aa: CASSFSRGNEQFF

len: 15
abundance: -
d_gene: -
v_gene: TRBV7-9
j_gene: TRBJ2-1
CDR3nt: TGTGCCAGCAGCTCCAATCGACCCTATAACAATGAGCAGTTCTTC
CDR3aa: CASSSNRPYNNEQFF

len: 15
abundance: -
d_gene: TRBD2
v_gene: TRBV2
j_gene: TRBJ2-5
CDR3nt: TGTGCCAGCAGCCCCCGGACTAGCAGAGAAGAGACCCAGTACTTC
CDR3aa: CASSPRTSREETQYF

len: 13
abundance: -
d_gene: TRBD2
v_gene: TRBV7-9
j_gene: TRBJ2-1
CDR3nt: TGTGCCAGCGGCGGAGGGAGGGGAAGTGAGCAGTTCTTC
CDR3aa: CASGGGRGSEQFF

len: 15
abundance: -
d_gene: TRBD1
v_gene: TRBV28
j_gene: TRBJ1-3
CDR3nt: TGTGCCAGCAGTTCTCCTACAGGGGTGGGAAACACCATATATTTT
CDR3aa: CASSSPTGVGNTIYF

len: 11
abundance: -
d_gene: -
v_gene: TRBV5-1
j_gene: TRBJ2-5
CDR3nt: TGCGCCAGCAGCGCACAAGAGACCCAGTACTTC
CDR3aa: CASSAQETQYF

len: 15
abundance: -
d_gene: -
v_gene: TRBV7-7
j_gene: TRBJ2-1
CDR3nt: TGTGCTAGCAGCTTAAGGAAGTCCTCCCACAATGAGCAGTTCTTC
CDR3aa: CASSLRKSSHNEQFF

len: 13
abundance: -
d_gene: -
v_gene: TRBV9
j_gene: TRBJ2-3
CDR3nt: TGTGCCAGCAGCGTAGAGGGCACAGATACGCAGTATTTT
CDR3aa: CASSVEGTDTQYF

len: 13
abundance: -
d_gene: -
v_gene: TRBV28
j_gene: TRBJ2-3
CDR3nt: TGTGCCAGCAGTTTAGAGGGTTTTGATACGCAGTATTTT
CDR3aa: CASSLEGFDTQYF

len: 13
abundance: -
d_gene: TRBD1
v_gene: TRBV30
j_gene: TRBJ1-2
CDR3nt: TGTGCCTGGAGTGTTGACAGGGCCTATGGCTACACCTTC
CDR3aa: CAWSVDRAYGYTF

len: 14
abundance: -
d_gene: -
v_gene: TRBV15
j_gene: TRBJ1-4
CDR3nt: TGTGCCACCAGCAACCGGGCCAGGGATGAAAAACTGTTTTTT
CDR3aa: CATSNRARDEKLFF

len: 13
abundance: -
d_gene: -
v_gene: TRBV21-1
j_gene: TRBJ1-1
CDR3nt: TGTGCCAGCAAAGGACAGGGGGGAGAAGGAGCTTTCTTT
CDR3aa: CASKGQGGEGAFF

len: 14
abundance: many
d_gene: TRBD1
v_gene: TRBV7-8
j_gene: TRBJ2-7
CDR3nt: TGTGCCAGCAGCTCCGAGACAGGGGGTAGCGAGCAGTACTTC
CDR3aa: CASSSETGGSEQYF

len: 13
abundance: -
d_gene: TRBD1
v_gene: TRBV29-1
j_gene: TRBJ1-2
CDR3nt: TGCAGCGTTGCGGGACAGGGGGCGGGTGGCTACACCTTC
CDR3aa: CSVAGQGAGGYTF

len: 15
abundance: -
d_gene: TRBD2
v_gene: TRBV10-3
j_gene: TRBJ2-3
CDR3nt: TGTGCCATCAGCGCCACTAGCGGGAGCGGTACGCTGCAGTATTTT
CDR3aa: CAISATSGSGTLQYF

len: 16
abundance: -
d_gene: -
v_gene: TRBV15
j_gene: TRBJ2-1
CDR3nt: TGTGCCACCAGGCCCCACACAGGAAAACTAGCCAATGAGCAGTTCTTC
CDR3aa: CATRPHTGKLANEQFF

len: 13
abundance: many
d_gene: -
v_gene: TRBV11-2
j_gene: TRBJ2-7
CDR3nt: TGTGCCAGCAGCTTGCAGGGCTCCTACGAGCAGTACTTC
CDR3aa: CASSLQGSYEQYF

len: 14
abundance: -
d_gene: TRBD1
v_gene: TRBV6-6
j_gene: TRBJ1-3
CDR3nt: TGTGCCAGCTGCTCAGGGGGCCAGGGAAACACCATATATTTT
CDR3aa: CASCSGGQGNTIYF

len: 11
abundance: -
d_gene: -
v_gene: TRBV18
j_gene: TRBJ2-7
CDR3nt: TGTGCCAGCTCACCGGACTACGAGCAGTACTTC
CDR3aa: CASSPDYEQYF

len: 14
abundance: -
d_gene: TRBD2
v_gene: TRBV7-7
j_gene: TRBJ2-3
CDR3nt: TGTGCCAGCAGCCTGGGACTAGGGCCAGATACGCAGTATTTT
CDR3aa: CASSLGLGPDTQYF

len: 11
abundance: -
d_gene: -
v_gene: TRBV7-9
j_gene: TRBJ1-1
CDR3nt: TGTGCCAGCAGCTTCGCGAGTGAAGCTTTCTTT
CDR3aa: CASSFASEAFF

len: 16
abundance: -
d_gene: -
v_gene: TRBV18
j_gene: TRBJ2-3
CDR3nt: TGTGCCAGCTCACCCACCGGGACCCCGGAGGTGGATACGCAGTATTTT
CDR3aa: CASSPTGTPEVDTQYF

len: 14
abundance: -
d_gene: TRBD1
v_gene: TRBV28
j_gene: TRBJ2-7
CDR3nt: TGTGCCAGCAGTTTTGGGACAGGAGCCTACGAGCAGTACTTC
CDR3aa: CASSFGTGAYEQYF

len: 16
abundance: -
d_gene: -
v_gene: TRBV11-3
j_gene: TRBJ1-5
CDR3nt: TGTGCCAGGAGAGGGGTTTGGGGGTATAGCAATCAGCCCCAGCATTTT
CDR3aa: CARRGVWGYSNQPQHF

len: 14
abundance: -
d_gene: -
v_gene: TRBV5-1
j_gene: TRBJ1-1
CDR3nt: TGCGCCAGCAGCCCCGGGCAAAGGTACACTGAAGCTTTCTTT
CDR3aa: CASSPGQRYTEAFF

len: 14
abundance: few
d_gene: -
v_gene: TRBV4-2
j_gene: TRBJ2-1
CDR3nt: TGTGCCAGCAGCCAAGAAAGGGCCCACAATGAGCAGTTCTTC
CDR3aa: CASSQERAHNEQFF

len: 15
abundance: once
d_gene: -
v_gene: TRBV5-6
j_gene: TRBJ1-3
CDR3nt: TGTGCCAGCAGCAATACAGAGAGCTCTGGAAACACCATATATTTT
CDR3aa: CASSNTESSGNTIYF

len: 14
abundance: -
d_gene: -
v_gene: TRBV6-5
j_gene: TRBJ1-1
CDR3nt: TGTGCCAGCAGTTTACGACAGCCGAACACTGAAGCTTTCTTT
CDR3aa: CASSLRQPNTEAFF

len: 15
abundance: -
d_gene: -
v_gene: TRBV19
j_gene: TRBJ2-6
CDR3nt: TGTGCCAGTAGCCCCCCTGCTTCTGGGGCCAACGTCCTGACTTTC
CDR3aa: CASSPPASGANVLTF

len: 14
abundance: few
d_gene: -
v_gene: TRBV25-1
j_gene: TRBJ2-7
CDR3nt: TGTGCCAGCAGTGAATCCGAAGGCAGGGGCGAGCAGTACTTC
CDR3aa: CASSESEGRGEQYF

len: 13
abundance: few
d_gene: TRBD1
v_gene: TRBV19
j_gene: TRBJ2-7
CDR3nt: TGTGCCAGTAGTAAGGGACAGTTCTACGAGCAGTACTTC
CDR3aa: CASSKGQFYEQYF

len: 15
abundance: -
d_gene: TRBD1
v_gene: TRBV5-1
j_gene: TRBJ2-1
CDR3nt: TGCGCCAGCAGCTGGACAGGGTTGAAGGGCAATGAGCAGTTCTTC
CDR3aa: CASSWTGLKGNEQFF

len: 16
abundance: -
d_gene: -
v_gene: TRBV7-2
j_gene: TRBJ1-3
CDR3nt: TGTGCCAGCAGCTCAAGGACCCTCCACTCTGGAAACACCATATATTTT
CDR3aa: CASSSRTLHSGNTIYF

len: 16
abundance: -
d_gene: TRBD1
v_gene: TRBV9
j_gene: TRBJ2-7
CDR3nt: TGTGCCAGCAGCGTAGGGATAGGGGGCAGGGTGCACGAGCAGTACTTC
CDR3aa: CASSVGIGGRVHEQYF

len: 15
abundance: -
d_gene: -
v_gene: TRBV28
j_gene: TRBJ1-3
CDR3nt: TGTGCCAGCAGTCCCCCACGACTGGGTGGAAACACCATATATTTT
CDR3aa: CASSPPRLGGNTIYF

len: 14
abundance: -
d_gene: TRBD1
v_gene: TRBV27
j_gene: TRBJ1-2
CDR3nt: TGTGCCAGCAGTTTAGGGGAGGGGGCAGGTGGCTACACCTTC
CDR3aa: CASSLGEGAGGYTF

len: 14
abundance: -
d_gene: -
v_gene: TRBV5-6
j_gene: TRBJ2-5
CDR3nt: TGTGCCAGCAGCAAATGGACGGTGTTCGGGACCCAGTACTTC
CDR3aa: CASSKWTVFGTQYF

len: 15
abundance: -
d_gene: -
v_gene: TRBV2
j_gene: TRBJ1-5
CDR3nt: TGTGCCAGCAGTGAAGTATTTTCCGGAGATCAGCCCCAGCATTTT
CDR3aa: CASSEVFSGDQPQHF

len: 13
abundance: -
d_gene: TRBD1
v_gene: TRBV29-1
j_gene: TRBJ2-7
CDR3nt: TGCAGCGTTGCAGGACAGGGTACATACGAGCAGTACTTC
CDR3aa: CSVAGQGTYEQYF

len: 15
abundance: once
d_gene: -
v_gene: TRBV5-5
j_gene: TRBJ2-7
CDR3nt: TGTGCCAGCAGCTTGGACCGGATAGGCTTCTACGAGCAGTACTTC
CDR3aa: CASSLDRIGFYEQYF

len: 16
abundance: -
d_gene: -
v_gene: TRBV5-1
j_gene: TRBJ1-1
CDR3nt: TGCGCCAGCAGCTTGTTCGGCAGGTCTGCGAACACTGAAGCTTTCTTT
CDR3aa: CASSLFGRSANTEAFF

len: 14
abundance: -
d_gene: -
v_gene: TRBV5-6
j_gene: TRBJ2-5
CDR3nt: TGTGCCAGCACCGAGAGGGGTTTCGGTGAGACCCAGTACTTC
CDR3aa: CASTERGFGETQYF

len: 15
abundance: -
d_gene: -
v_gene: TRBV4-3
j_gene: TRBJ2-1
CDR3nt: TGCGCCAGCAGCCCCCGGGACCGGCCAGGAAATGAGCAGTTCTTC
CDR3aa: CASSPRDRPGNEQFF

len: 13
abundance: -
d_gene: TRBD2
v_gene: TRBV2
j_gene: TRBJ2-7
CDR3nt: TGTGCCAGCAGTAGCGGGAGGCTGAACGAGCAGTACTTC
CDR3aa: CASSSGRLNEQYF

len: 16
abundance: -
d_gene: TRBD1
v_gene: TRBV6-5
j_gene: TRBJ1-2
CDR3nt: TGTGCCAGCAGTTCGTTTTCAGGGGGCGCAGGCTATGGCTACACCTTC
CDR3aa: CASSSFSGGAGYGYTF

len: 17
abundance: -
d_gene: TRBD2
v_gene: TRBV7-2
j_gene: TRBJ2-1
CDR3nt: TGTGCCAGCAGCTTTATGACTAGCCACAGCCACTACAATGAGCAGTTCTTC
CDR3aa: CASSFMTSHSHYNEQFF

len: 14
abundance: few
d_gene: -
v_gene: TRBV28
j_gene: TRBJ1-1
CDR3nt: TGTGCCAGCAGTGTTCTGACAGGGAACACTGAAGCTTTCTTT
CDR3aa: CASSVLTGNTEAFF

len: 14
abundance: -
d_gene: -
v_gene: TRBV5-8
j_gene: TRBJ1-2
CDR3nt: TGTGCCAGCAGCTTACTTCTAGTAACTAATGGCTACACCTTC
CDR3aa: CASSLLLVTNGYTF

len: 17
abundance: -
d_gene: -
v_gene: TRBV28
j_gene: TRBJ2-7
CDR3nt: TGTGCCAGCAGTTTACCCCCCGAGAGGCGTGGCGGGTACGAGCAGTACTTC
CDR3aa: CASSLPPERRGGYEQYF

len: 17
abundance: once
d_gene: -
v_gene: TRBV7-2
j_gene: TRBJ2-1
CDR3nt: TGTGCCAGCAGCTTAGCTCGGTGGACACCGACCGGCGATGAGCAGTTCTTC
CDR3aa: CASSLARWTPTGDEQFF

len: 13
abundance: few
d_gene: -
v_gene: TRBV29-1
j_gene: TRBJ2-3
CDR3nt: TGCAGCGTTGTGGGACGTGCCACAGATACGCAGTATTTT
CDR3aa: CSVVGRATDTQYF

len: 15
abundance: -
d_gene: TRBD2
v_gene: TRBV7-9
j_gene: TRBJ2-3
CDR3nt: TGTGCCAGCAGCCGGAGCGGGAGTATCGCAGATACGCAGTATTTT
CDR3aa: CASSRSGSIADTQYF

len: 17
abundance: -
d_gene: TRBD2
v_gene: TRBV9
j_gene: TRBJ2-3
CDR3nt: TGTGCCAGCAGCTCATTGACTAGCGGGAGAGGTACAGATACGCAGTATTTT
CDR3aa: CASSSLTSGRGTDTQYF